This entry lists 23 T cell receptor beta chains sequenced from one sample in a study of shared clonotypes between healthy human individuals. This table comes from immunoSEQ multiplex PCR, and its TCRdb copy is limited to in-frame clones, with some not included. The data show 950,000 to 1,100,000 clones, with roughly 75% seen just once and approximately 1.5% held by the top ten. The sample consisted of memory CD4+ T cells sorted from blood. Noted subset: CD45RA-negative fraction. The receptors come from a man aged 18 to 30 in good health.

V is TRBV29-1 and J is TRBJ1-3; TRBD1 is a possible D gene (5 bases). V was shortened by 7 bases and J by 4 bases, with 17 bases between the two germline ends. The V gene's germline CDR1 is SQVTM and CDR2 ANQGSEA. This CDR3 has 14 amino acids. The CDR3 here is CSAFVGGIGNTIYF. CDR3 in DNA: TGCAGCGCTTTCGTTGGGGGAATCGGAAACACCATATATTTT. Supplemented by reference TRBV29-1 and TRBJ1-3, the full variable domain reads SAVISQKPSRDICQRGTSLTIQCQVDSQVTMMFWYRQQPGQSLTLIATANQGSEATYESGFVIDKFPISRPNLTFSTLTVSNMSPEDSSIYLCSAFVGGIGNTIYFGEGSWLTVV.

The CDR3 bases are TGTGCCAGTCTCTTCTCTGGGGCCAACGTCCTGACTTTC. Amino acid sequence: CASLFSGANVLTF. V usage is TRBV25-1 and J usage is TRBJ2-6, with unresolved D. Germline CDR1 is MGHDK and CDR2 is SYGVNS. Deletions cut 9 bases from V and 0 bases from J, with 6 bases between. This CDR3 spans 13 amino acids.

This clone is a singleton in its sample. This rearrangement joins TRBV9 to TRBJ1-1; D unresolved. V lost 0 bases, J lost 0 bases, and 9 bases lay in between. The CDR3 length is 15 residues. Germline assignment: CDR1 SGDLS and CDR2 YYNGEE. CDR3 in amino acids: CASSVAQVMNTEAFF. For the CDR3, the DNA is TGTGCCAGCAGCGTAGCGCAGGTAATGAACACTGAAGCTTTCTTT.

This rearrangement joins TRBV19 to TRBJ1-6; D ambiguous. The ends were cut back, 5 bases at V and 5 bases at J, with 7 bases in the middle. Germline V lookup: CDR1 LNHDA, CDR2 SQIVND (reference sequence). The CDR3 runs to 13 residues. CDR3 sequence (DNA): TGTGCCAGTAGTGGTCCGAATAATTCACCCCTCCACTTT. Translated, it gives CASSGPNNSPLHF.

This chain connects TRBV5-1 to TRBJ2-3; 7 nucleotides align to TRBD2. With 7 bases clipped from V and 1 base from J, the junction kept 6 bases outside the gene matches. CDR1 is SGHRS and CDR2 is YFSETQ in the germline V gene. This CDR3 is built from 14 residues. The CDR3 loop reads CASLAGPGTDTQYF. Here the CDR3 DNA reads TGCGCCAGCTTAGCGGGTCCCGGCACAGATACGCAGTATTTT.

Comments on this clone: A much larger clone lies a single base off, so this may be a read error. The chain employs TRBV10-1 and TRBJ2-5; D may be TRBD1 or TRBD2 (5 bases each). Germline loops: CDR1 WNHNN, CDR2 SYGVQD (reference sequence). V was cut by 2 bases and J by 4 bases, with 8 bases left in between. The length of the CDR3 is 13 residues. CDR3 nucleotides: TGCGCCAGCAGTGAGGTGAGGGGAGAGACCCAGTACTTC. As protein: CASSEVRGETQYF.

This chain joins TRBV2 and TRBJ2-1; TRBD2 aligns across 7 bases. Germline V CDR1 and CDR2: SNHLY, FYNNEI. V was clipped by 5 bases and J by 13 bases; unmatched bases: 5. This CDR3 is built from 11 residues. The DNA of the CDR3 is TGTGCCAGCAGTCTACTAGCGCATCAGTTCTTC. This translates into CASSLLAHQFF.

CDR3 sequence reads: CASSSSVWELFF. Written as DNA, the CDR3 is TGCGCCAGCAGCTCCTCTGTCTGGGAGCTGTTTTTT. The chain recombines TRBV4-1 with TRBJ2-2; D is undetermined. CDR1 is MGHRA and CDR2 is YSYEKL in the germline V gene. The CDR3 extends over 12 amino acids. Trimming took off 5 bases at V and 9 bases at J, with 10 bases between the two ends.

This chain uses TRBV7-2 with TRBJ1-6; 8 nucleotides align to TRBD1. The ends lost 5 bases at V and 5 bases at J; junction bases unmatched: 5. This CDR3 spans 15 amino acids. Looked up from germline, CDR1 is SGHTA and CDR2 is FQGNSA. The CDR3 DNA follows: TGTGCCAGCAGCCCCGGGACAGGCAATAATTCACCCCTCCACTTT. It translates to CASSPGTGNNSPLHF. The entire variable domain, with the rest obtained from reference TRBV7-2 and TRBJ1-6, is as follows: GAGVSQSPSNKVTEKGKDVELRCDPISGHTALYWYRQSLGQGLEFLIYFQGNSAPDKSGLPSDRFSAERTGGSVSTLTIQRTQQEDSAVYLCASSPGTGNNSPLHFGNGTRLTVT.

This chain uses TRBV7-2 with TRBJ1-5; possible D gene TRBD1, 5 bases. The ends were cut back, 1 base at V and 1 base at J, with 14 bases in the middle. There are 17 residues in the CDR3. Germline V gene data show CDR1 as SGHTA and CDR2 as FQGNSA. The DNA for the CDR3 is TGTGCCAGCAGCTTAGGTAGGCAGGGCCTAAGCAATCAGCCCCAGCATTTT. Encoded protein: CASSLGRQGLSNQPQHF. The full variable domain, its missing parts supplied by reference TRBV7-2 and TRBJ1-5, is GAGVSQSPSNKVTEKGKDVELRCDPISGHTALYWYRQSLGQGLEFLIYFQGNSAPDKSGLPSDRFSAERTGGSVSTLTIQRTQQEDSAVYLCASSLGRQGLSNQPQHFGDGTRLSIL.

CDR3 nucleotide sequence: TGTGCCAGCAGCTTATATCTGGAGACCCAGTACTTC. Translation gives CASSLYLETQYF. The chain employs TRBV5-8 and TRBJ2-5; D call uncertain. V shed 2 bases and J shed 5 bases, with 7 bases lying between them. Germline-derived CDR1 and CDR2 are SGHTS and YDEGEE. The CDR3 sequence is 12 residues long.

This clone was seen at least ten times. The chain joins TRBV2 to TRBJ2-7; D unresolved. Trimming removed 8 bases at V and 3 bases at J, with 11 bases between. The CDR3 covers 12 residues. Germline loops: CDR1 SNHLY, CDR2 FYNNEI. The CDR3 protein is CASLGANYEQYF. The CDR3 nucleotides are TGTGCCAGCCTGGGCGCGAACTACGAGCAGTACTTC.

The chain carries TRBV19 and TRBJ1-1, with D uncertain. Germline V CDR1 and CDR2: LNHDA, SQIVND (reference sequence). The CDR3 runs to 14 residues. Trimming shortened V by 3 bases and J by 1 base, and 9 bases separated the two germline ends. CDR3 loop: CASSIQWGNTEAFF. The CDR3 nucleotides are TGTGCCAGTAGTATTCAGTGGGGGAACACTGAAGCTTTCTTT.

In nucleotides, the CDR3 is TGTGCCAGCAGTTTGGCAGGTTATAGCAATCAGCCCCAGCATTTT. Translating it yields CASSLAGYSNQPQHF. V is TRBV28 and J is TRBJ1-5; D not certain. The germline V and J ends were trimmed by 3 bases and 0 bases, with 9 bases remaining between them. There are 15 residues in the CDR3. Germline V lookup: CDR1 MDHEN, CDR2 SYDVKM.

In its sample, this clone was seen once. The chain carries TRBV7-9 and TRBJ1-2; 10 bases line up with TRBD1. Germline values: CDR1 SEHNR, CDR2 FQNEAQ (reference sequence). With 6 bases clipped from V and 8 bases from J, the junction kept 9 bases outside the gene matches. This CDR3 has 14 amino acids. The CDR3 here is CASSPGQGTSGYTF. The CDR3 region has the DNA TGTGCCAGCAGTCCGGGACAGGGGACCTCGGGCTACACCTTC.

This clone was detected only once. The chain combines TRBV19 with TRBJ2-7; 11 bases match TRBD2. CDR1 is LNHDA, CDR2 SQIVND, per germline (reference sequence). The junction had 7 bases not matched to a gene; V was cut back by 3 bases and J by 0 bases. The CDR3 runs to 17 residues. The CDR3 region is CASSMGRTSGLSYEQYF. The CDR3 nucleotides are TGTGCCAGTAGTATGGGAAGGACTAGCGGGCTCTCCTACGAGCAGTACTTC.

J is TRBJ2-7 and V is TRBV10-3; D is unclear. This CDR3 comprises 14 residues. V lost 3 bases to trimming and J lost 0 bases, with 9 bases between them. The germline V gene encodes CDR1 ENHRY and CDR2 SYGVKD. CDR3 protein: CAISDSTDSYEQYF. The CDR3 DNA reads as TGTGCCATCAGTGATTCGACGGACTCCTACGAGCAGTACTTC.

This clone appeared many times. The genes are TRBV7-3 and TRBJ2-7, with TRBD2 identical over 7 bases. Germline V gives CDR1 SGHTA, CDR2 FQGTGA. With V trimmed by 1 base and J by 7 bases, 4 bases remained unmatched. The CDR3 runs 13 residues. CDR3 residues: CASSLKAGVEQYF. The CDR3 bases are TGTGCCAGCAGCTTAAAGGCGGGGGTTGAGCAGTACTTC.

As to this clone: Within the sample, other DNA sequences also encode this same CDR3. The chain has TRBV4-2 and TRBJ2-3, with D maybe TRBD2 (5 bases). Trimming took 1 base from V and 3 from J, leaving 8 bases between them. Germline V gene lookup returns CDR1 LGHNA and CDR2 YNFKEQ. This CDR3 contains 14 residues. The CDR3 DNA is TGTGCCAGCAGCCAAGTCAGAGGGACAGATACGCAGTATTTT. This encodes CASSQVRGTDTQYF.

J is TRBJ1-2 and V is TRBV2, with D uncertain. The CDR3 is 14 amino acids. Germline assignment: CDR1 SNHLY and CDR2 FYNNEI. With 6 bases removed from V and 7 bases from J, the gap between germline ends came to 18 bases. The CDR3 loop reads CASSRWGGLSGYTF. The CDR3 DNA reads as TGTGCCAGCAGCCGGTGGGGAGGCTTATCTGGCTACACCTTC. Combining the CDR3 with reference TRBV2 and TRBJ1-2 gives the whole variable domain EPEVTQTPSHQVTQMGQEVILRCVPISNHLYFYWYRQILGQKVEFLVSFYNNEISEKSEIFDDQFSVERPDGSNFTLKIRSTKLEDSAMYFCASSRWGGLSGYTFGSGTRLTVV.

In this sample, this clone turned up once. The chain couples TRBV5-1 to TRBJ2-2; unclear D gene. Germline V gene lookup returns CDR1 SGHRS and CDR2 YFSETQ. V lost 0 bases, J lost 4 bases, and 10 bases lay in between. This CDR3 region has 15 residues. In nucleotides, the CDR3 is TGCGCCAGCAGCTTGGAGGGAAGGGTCACCGGGGAGCTGTTTTTT. Its protein is CASSLEGRVTGELFF.

The sample holds many counts of this clone. This sequence joins TRBV2 and TRBJ1-2; D remains ambiguous. Germline V gene sequence: CDR1 SNHLY, CDR2 FYNNEI. The CDR3 has 12 residues. V was pared by 6 bases and J by 5 bases, with 10 bases between. CDR3 DNA sequence: TGTGCCAGCAGCCAACGGGAATATGGCTACACCTTC. Translation: CASSQREYGYTF.

This clone came up many times. The chain has TRBV2 and TRBJ1-6; TRBD1 matches at 10 bases. Trimming removed 7 bases from V and 7 bases from J; junction bases left unmatched: 1. Germline CDR1 reads SNHLY; CDR2 reads FYNNEI. The CDR3 sequence is 13 residues long. The CDR3 DNA is TGTGCCAGCATGGGACAGGGGAATTCACCCCTCCACTTT. As protein: CASMGQGNSPLHF.